This T cell receptor beta chain was documented in a study of blood T cells in healthy people across ages. A second PCR of roughly 7 to 11 cycles used a sample-barcoded 5' primer and a J-beta primer mix. TCRdb redid the calling of the 5' RACE reads with MiXCR, one entry per CDR3 protein. The sample has roughly 2 million distinct CDR3 sequences; about 50% are singletons. Germline V gene data show CDR1 as SEHNR and CDR2 as FQNEAQ (reference sequence). This CDR3 contains 15 residues. Trimming took off 5 bases at V and 6 bases at J, with 19 bases between the two ends. The origin of this receptor is a woman between 40 and 55 years old in good health. Input material: blood. This chain uses TRBV7-9 with TRBJ1-1, with a possible D match to TRBD1 (5 bases). Here the CDR3 reads CASSPPAGGGSEAFF. The CDR3 region has the DNA TGTGCCAGCAGCCCCCCAGCTGGGGGGGGATCTGAAGCTTTCTTT.